Following are 27 T cell receptor beta chains from one sample sequenced in a study of blood T cell repertoires in COVID-19. Method: immunoSEQ multiplex PCR; TCRdb's copy keeps in-frame clones and lacks some. The table lists some 71,000 clones, 80% to 90% of them singletons. Material for sequencing was peripheral blood. These receptors were obtained from a man aged 25-40 years with acute or convalescent COVID-19.

This clone occurred once. This sequence joins TRBV6-2 or TRBV6-3 and TRBJ2-1, with 9 positions matching TRBD2. V lost 3 bases, J lost 4 bases, and 7 bases stayed unmatched. The germline CDR1 and CDR2 sequences are MNHEY and SVGEGT. The CDR3 totals 16 residues. The CDR3 loop is CASSYEREDLYNEQFF. The CDR3, as DNA: TGTGCCAGCAGTTATGAGCGGGAGGACCTTTACAATGAGCAGTTCTTC.

This clone was recorded a few times. CDR3 nucleotides: TGTGCCAGCAGCTTCCCGGGACTAGGGGCTGAGCAGTTCTTC. Its translation is CASSFPGLGAEQFF. This sequence joins TRBV13 and TRBJ2-1; 8 bases are a match to TRBD2. Germline V CDR1 and CDR2: PRHDT, FYEKMQ (reference sequence). Trimming removed 3 bases from V and 9 bases from J; junction bases left unmatched: 7. CDR3 length equals 14 residues.

This sequence joins TRBV5-1 and TRBJ1-2, with D perhaps matching TRBD1 (5 bases). V dropped 1 base and J dropped 0 bases, with 10 bases sitting between them. Germline CDR1 SGHRS, CDR2 YFSETQ. The CDR3 is 15 residues long. The chain's CDR3 is CASSLRQPTNYGYTF. The CDR3 region has the DNA TGCGCCAGCAGCTTGCGACAGCCTACTAACTATGGCTACACCTTC. The complete variable domain, with remaining parts taken from reference TRBV5-1 and TRBJ1-2, reads KAGVTQTPRYLIKTRGQQVTLSCSPISGHRSVSWYQQTPGQGLQFLFEYFSETQRNKGNFPGRFSGRQFSNSRSEMNVSTLELGDSALYLCASSLRQPTNYGYTFGSGTRLTVV.

This chain uses TRBV5-1 with TRBJ2-5, with D possibly matching TRBD1 (5 bases). The CDR3 has 15 amino acids. The V end lost 4 bases, the J end lost 5 bases, and 18 bases lay between the germline ends. CDR1 is SGHRS, CDR2 YFSETQ, per germline. The DNA of the CDR3 is TGCGCCAGCAGCCCAACGAGTGTAGGGGTGGAGACCCAGTACTTC. This encodes CASSPTSVGVETQYF.

In nucleotides, the CDR3 is TGTGCCAGCAGCTCTACCGGGACAGGGGGCGACGAGCAGTACTTC. Protein: CASSSTGTGGDEQYF. The rearrangement uses TRBV11-2 and TRBJ2-7, with TRBD1 identical over 12 bases. The junction had 6 bases not matched to a gene; V was cut back by 4 bases and J by 5 bases. Germline CDR1 reads SGHAT; CDR2 reads FQNNGV. The CDR3 extends over 15 amino acids. Filled out from reference TRBV11-2 and TRBJ2-7, the complete variable domain reads EAGVAQSPRYKIIEKRQSVAFWCNPISGHATLYWYQQILGQGPKLLIQFQNNGVVDDSQLPKDRFSAERLKGVDSTLKIQPAKLEDSAVYLCASSSTGTGGDEQYFGPGTRLTVT.

V and J are TRBV12-3 or TRBV12-4 and TRBJ2-3; D unresolved. The CDR3 length is 12 residues. Trimming pared 3 bases from V and 6 bases from J, leaving 7 bases between. CDR3 bases: TGTGCCAGCAGTTTGACCGGGGATACGCAGTATTTT. This translates into CASSLTGDTQYF.

The rearrangement links TRBV2 to TRBJ1-1; no clear D gene. Germline assignment: CDR1 SNHLY and CDR2 FYNNEI. The germline V and J ends were trimmed by 5 bases and 4 bases, with 14 bases remaining between them. The CDR3 totals 14 residues. The DNA of the CDR3 is TGTGCCAGCAGTTCACTCTTTATACTCACTGAAGCTTTCTTT. It specifies CASSSLFILTEAFF.

A note on this clone: Different DNA sequences within this sample yield the same CDR3. The CDR3 loop reads CASSLEGAPLNTEAFF. The CDR3 coding sequence is TGTGCCAGCAGCTTGGAGGGGGCTCCCTTGAACACTGAAGCTTTCTTT. The rearrangement joins TRBV5-5 to TRBJ1-1, with 7 bases aligning to TRBD1. The CDR3 consists of 16 residues. The V and J ends lost 0 bases and 0 bases, in that order; junction bases with no gene match: 5. Germline lookup yields CDR1 SGHKS and CDR2 YYEKEE (reference sequence).

The V gene is TRBV9, the J gene TRBJ1-6; D possibly corresponds to TRBD1 (5 bases). The CDR3 runs to 14 residues. Trimming removed 0 bases from V and 7 bases from J, with 8 bases in between. Germline V CDR1 and CDR2: SGDLS, YYNGEE. The CDR3 loop reads CASSVEGQNSPLHF. CDR3 nucleotide sequence: TGTGCCAGCAGCGTAGAGGGGCAGAATTCACCCCTCCACTTT.

V gene TRBV5-4 combines with J gene TRBJ1-2; tentative D call: TRBD1 (6 bases). Deletions cut 4 bases from V and 10 bases from J, with 17 bases between. Germline CDR1 reads SGHNT; CDR2 reads YYREEE (reference sequence). The CDR3 runs to 13 residues. DNA of the CDR3: TGTGCCAGCAGCCGTGTCAGGGGCGAGGACTACACCTTC. This gives the protein CASSRVRGEDYTF.

V and J are TRBV28 and TRBJ2-1, with 13 nucleotides matching TRBD2. The CDR3 is 15 amino acids. Germline loops: CDR1 MDHEN, CDR2 SYDVKM. The V and J ends lost 6 bases and 9 bases, in that order; junction bases with no gene match: 8. The DNA of the CDR3 is TGTGCCAGCAGCTGGACTAGCGGGAGATCCGGTGAGCAGTTCTTC. It is translated as CASSWTSGRSGEQFF.

J is TRBJ2-5 and V is TRBV27, with a tentative D call TRBD2 (6 bases). V was shortened by 5 bases and J by 4 bases, with 14 bases between the two germline ends. This CDR3 contains 14 residues. From germline, CDR1 is MNHEY and CDR2 SMNVEV (reference sequence). The CDR3 DNA reads TGTGCCAGCAGTGAGCGACACGGGGGAGAGACCCAGTACTTC. This sequence encodes CASSERHGGETQYF.

The chain carries TRBV19 and TRBJ1-2, with TRBD1 matching 7 bases. The CDR3 length is 14 residues. With 0 bases clipped from V and 7 bases from J, the junction kept 5 bases outside the gene matches. In germline, CDR1 is LNHDA, CDR2 SQIVND (reference sequence). In nucleotides, the CDR3 is TGTGCCAGTAGTATAGAGGTGGCAGGGGGTGGCTACACCTTC. Translating it yields CASSIEVAGGGYTF.

This clone was counted only a few times. The chain uses TRBV3-1 (or the pseudogene TRBV3-2) and TRBJ2-2; TRBD1 aligns across 8 bases. The germline V gene encodes CDR1 LGHDT and CDR2 YNNKEL (reference sequence). CDR3 length: 14 residues. V was clipped by 6 bases and J by 3 bases; unmatched bases: 3. CDR3 sequence reads: CASRRQGYTGELFF. CDR3 DNA sequence: TGTGCCAGCAGACGACAGGGGTACACCGGGGAGCTGTTTTTT.

The genes are TRBV12-2 and TRBJ1-6. TRBV12-2 is deemed a pseudogene. The CDR3 is made up of 15 amino acids. CDR3 sequence: CASRLTSSYNSPLHF. The CDR3 DNA reads as TGTGCAAGTCGCTTGACTAGCTCCTATAATTCACCCCTCCACTTT.

The rearrangement joins TRBV7-2 to TRBJ2-3; perhaps TRBD1 as D (7 bases). Germline CDR1 is SGHTA and CDR2 is FQGNSA. The CDR3 runs 15 residues. The V end lost 5 bases, the J end lost 3 bases, and 15 bases lay between the germline ends. Written as DNA, the CDR3 is TGTGCCAGCAGCCGTGCGGGACAGAGGACAGATACGCAGTATTTT. This translates into CASSRAGQRTDTQYF.

This clone was observed a single time. The genes are TRBV2 and TRBJ1-2; tentative D call: TRBD1 (6 bases). The CDR3 covers 14 residues. CDR1 SNHLY and CDR2 FYNNEI come from the germline V gene. V lost 6 bases to trimming and J lost 7 bases, with 18 bases between them. CDR3 sequence reads: CASREDRRTFGYTF. CDR3 bases: TGTGCCAGCAGGGAGGACAGACGGACCTTTGGCTACACCTTC.

The count of this clone is one. The V call is TRBV11-2, the J call TRBJ1-6; D is undetermined. Trimming cost V 1 base and J 9 bases, with 4 bases left between them. The CDR3 extends over 12 amino acids. CDR1 and CDR2 from the germline V gene are SGHAT and FQNNGV. As DNA, the CDR3 is TGTGCCAGCAGCTTAGCGAGTTCACCCCTCCACTTT. Residues: CASSLASSPLHF.

This chain joins TRBV19 and TRBJ1-5; TRBD1 is a possible D gene (6 bases). V was shortened by 11 bases and J by 3 bases, with 17 bases between the two germline ends. The CDR3 sequence is 14 residues long. Per germline, CDR1 LNHDA and CDR2 SQIVND (reference sequence). CDR3 in DNA: TGTGCCGTGGCTAGGCAGGGGATCAATCAGCCCCAGCATTTT. This translates into CAVARQGINQPQHF.

The V and J genes are TRBV19 and TRBJ2-6, with TRBD1 matching over 9 bases. CDR1 is LNHDA, CDR2 SQIVND, per germline (reference sequence). The CDR3 covers 18 residues. V lost 2 bases to trimming and J lost 2 bases; unmatched junction nucleotides: 7. CDR3 in amino acids: CASSIPGQGLPGANVLTF. The CDR3 bases are TGTGCCAGTAGTATACCGGGACAGGGTTTACCTGGGGCCAACGTCCTGACTTTC. Filled out from reference TRBV19 and TRBJ2-6, the complete variable domain reads DGGITQSPKYLFRKEGQNVTLSCEQNLNHDAMYWYRQDPGQGLRLIYYSQIVNDFQKGDIAEGYSVSREKKESFPLTVTSAQKNPTAFYLCASSIPGQGLPGANVLTFGAGSRLTVL.

The chain couples TRBV7-2 to TRBJ1-5; D uncertain. The ends were cut back, 1 base at V and 4 bases at J, with 8 bases in the middle. This CDR3 has 14 amino acids. Germline V gives CDR1 SGHTA, CDR2 FQGNSA. As DNA, the CDR3 is TGTGCCAGCAGCTTAGATGTGTATAATCAGCCCCAGCATTTT. As protein: CASSLDVYNQPQHF.

CDR3 region: CASKRDRVGNTIYF. In DNA form, the CDR3 reads TGTGCCAGCAAACGGGACAGGGTAGGAAACACCATATATTTT. The chain combines TRBV2 with TRBJ1-3, with 9 bases that match TRBD1. Germline V gene lookup returns CDR1 SNHLY and CDR2 FYNNEI. There are 14 residues in the CDR3. V lost 7 bases and J lost 4; bases outside the gene matches: 5.

The genes are TRBV5-6 and TRBJ2-5; 8 bases map to TRBD2. In germline, CDR1 is SGHDT, CDR2 YYEEEE. The CDR3 loop spans 14 amino acids. Trimming at V came to 2 bases and at J to 4 bases, leaving 4 bases not matched to a gene. Here the CDR3 reads CASSFGLAGETQYF. The CDR3 DNA reads as TGTGCCAGCAGCTTTGGGCTAGCGGGAGAGACCCAGTACTTC.

The chain links TRBV19 to TRBJ2-3; 9 bases align to TRBD1. The CDR3 runs to 15 residues. V shed 3 bases, J shed 3 bases, and the junction held 4 bases outside the gene matches. Germline V gene lookup returns CDR1 LNHDA and CDR2 SQIVND (reference sequence). CDR3 in DNA: TGTGCCAGTAGTATGGAACAGGGGGCTACAGATACGCAGTATTTT. It codes for CASSMEQGATDTQYF.

The V and J genes are TRBV18 and TRBJ1-2, with 12 nucleotides matching TRBD1. Germline CDR1 KGHSH, CDR2 LQKENI. Unmatched junction bases numbered 2, after V lost 4 bases and J lost 5 bases. The CDR3 runs to 14 residues. CDR3 sequence (DNA): TGTGCCAGCTCACAGGGACAGGGGGCGTATGGCTACACCTTC. Translated: CASSQGQGAYGYTF.

The chain combines TRBV5-4 with TRBJ2-7; 10 bases line up with TRBD1. CDR3 length: 16 residues. Trimming removed 5 bases from V and 2 bases from J; junction bases left unmatched: 10. The V gene's germline CDR1 is SGHNT and CDR2 YYREEE (reference sequence). CDR3 loop: CASSPIRDRGTYEQYF. The CDR3 DNA is TGTGCCAGCAGTCCGATCAGGGACAGGGGTACCTACGAGCAGTACTTC.

The chain joins TRBV7-2 to TRBJ2-4; a possible D gene is TRBD2 (6 bases). The germline V gene has CDR1 SGHTA and CDR2 FQGNSA. The CDR3 length is 14 residues. Trimming took 5 bases from V and 9 from J, leaving 17 bases between them. The CDR3 spells CASSRSEGFVIQYF. In DNA form, the CDR3 reads TGTGCCAGCAGCCGCTCGGAGGGATTCGTCATTCAGTACTTC. The entire variable domain, with the rest obtained from reference TRBV7-2 and TRBJ2-4, is as follows: GAGVSQSPSNKVTEKGKDVELRCDPISGHTALYWYRQSLGQGLEFLIYFQGNSAPDKSGLPSDRFSAERTGGSVSTLTIQRTQQEDSAVYLCASSRSEGFVIQYFGAGTRLSVL.